This is a list of T cell receptor beta chains from one sample in a study of shared clonotypes between healthy human individuals. Assay used: immunoSEQ multiplex PCR; TCRdb lists only in-frame clones, some missing. This table has some 1 million clones, 65% to 75% appearing once. The sequencing sample was made of memory CD4+ T cells sorted from blood. These receptors all stem from a man aged 18 to 29 in good health. Both conserved end residues are part of each CDR3. Fields, in order: V gene, CDR3 protein.

>TRBV6-1
CASSEAGARELFF
>TRBV19
CASTGTTGGTNEKLFF
>TRBV18
CASSRSGGGEKLFF
>TRBV28
CASSLSSPSQPQHF
>TRBV11-2
CASSSNSGNYNEQFF
>TRBV7-9
CASSPPRGASYEQYF
>TRBV28
CASSSATMNTEAFF
>TRBV7-2
CASSLRQLQETQYF
>TRBV9
CASSVASGLAEGNEQFF
>TRBV18
CASSPTGGGENIQYF
>TRBV6-6
CASTRGQGAGNQPQHF
>TRBV7-8
CASSLGDRHQPQHF
>TRBV7-9
CASSLTSGNTGELFF
>TRBV5-1
CASSQGGGYGYTF
>TRBV30
CAWSVGQYGTDTQYF
>TRBV9
CASSVGRASGFDEQYF
>TRBV4-1
CASSQQRTSGWNEQFF
>TRBV6-5
CASSRDVTFAFF
>TRBV2
CASREGTGVYQPQHF
>TRBV9
CASSVVGDTGELFF
>TRBV7-9
CATIQGNGRHEQFF
>TRBV5-8
CASSPYGQGDGYTF
>TRBV7-9
CASSLTDRGPHGTQYF
>TRBV7-6
CASSRDNANYGYTF
>TRBV5-1
CASRRGRGYQETQYF
>TRBV10-1
CASSAAGTDTQYF
>TRBV4-1
CASSQAGTGFGNTIYF
>TRBV19
CASSIAGYQETQYF